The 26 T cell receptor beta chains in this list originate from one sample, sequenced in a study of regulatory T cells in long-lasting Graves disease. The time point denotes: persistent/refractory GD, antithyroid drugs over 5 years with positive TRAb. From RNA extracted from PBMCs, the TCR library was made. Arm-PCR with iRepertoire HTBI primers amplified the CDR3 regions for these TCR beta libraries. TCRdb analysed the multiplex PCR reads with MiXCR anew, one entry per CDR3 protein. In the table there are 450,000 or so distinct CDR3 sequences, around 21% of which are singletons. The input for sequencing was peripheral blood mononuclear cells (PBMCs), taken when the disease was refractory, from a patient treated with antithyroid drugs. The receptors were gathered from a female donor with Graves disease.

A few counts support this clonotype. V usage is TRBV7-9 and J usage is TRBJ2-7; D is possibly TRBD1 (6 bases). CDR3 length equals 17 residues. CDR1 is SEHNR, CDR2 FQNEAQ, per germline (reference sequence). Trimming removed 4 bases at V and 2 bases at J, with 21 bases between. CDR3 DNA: TGTGCCAGCAGCTCTCCAACCCCCAGGGGATCCCCCTACGAGCAGTACTTC. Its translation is CASSSPTPRGSPYEQYF.

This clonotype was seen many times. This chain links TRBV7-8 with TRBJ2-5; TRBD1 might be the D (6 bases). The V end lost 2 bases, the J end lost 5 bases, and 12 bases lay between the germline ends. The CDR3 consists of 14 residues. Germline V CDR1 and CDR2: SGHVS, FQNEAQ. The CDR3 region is CASSLNRVGETQYF. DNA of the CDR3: TGTGCCAGCAGCTTAAACAGGGTTGGGGAGACCCAGTACTTC.

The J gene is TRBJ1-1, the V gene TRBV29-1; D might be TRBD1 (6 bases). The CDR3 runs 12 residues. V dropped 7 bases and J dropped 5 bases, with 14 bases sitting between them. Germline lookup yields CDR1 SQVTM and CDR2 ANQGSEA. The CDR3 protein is CSEHRVETEAFF. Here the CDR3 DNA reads TGCAGCGAGCACAGGGTCGAGACTGAAGCTTTCTTT.

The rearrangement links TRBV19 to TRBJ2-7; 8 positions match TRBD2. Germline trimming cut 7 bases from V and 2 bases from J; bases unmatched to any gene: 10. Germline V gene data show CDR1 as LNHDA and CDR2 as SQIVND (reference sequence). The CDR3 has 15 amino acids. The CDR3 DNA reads TGTGCCAGTACCAGAAGCGGGAGTATGACCTACGAGCAGTACTTC. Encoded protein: CASTRSGSMTYEQYF.

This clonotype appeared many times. For the CDR3, the DNA is TGTGCCAGCAGTTTAAAGGTCTTAGTGTCCTACGAGCAGTACTTC. Protein product: CASSLKVLVSYEQYF. The chain is built from TRBV28 and TRBJ2-7; D uncertain. Germline V CDR1 and CDR2: MDHEN, SYDVKM. The CDR3 loop spans 15 amino acids. Trimming pared 2 bases from V and 1 base from J, leaving 12 bases between.

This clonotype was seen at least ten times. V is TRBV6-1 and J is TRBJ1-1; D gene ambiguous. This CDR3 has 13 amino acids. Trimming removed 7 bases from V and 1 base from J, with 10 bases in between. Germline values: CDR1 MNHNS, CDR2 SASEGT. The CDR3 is CASTLPPNTEAFF. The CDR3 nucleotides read TGTGCCAGCACCTTACCCCCGAACACTGAAGCTTTCTTT.

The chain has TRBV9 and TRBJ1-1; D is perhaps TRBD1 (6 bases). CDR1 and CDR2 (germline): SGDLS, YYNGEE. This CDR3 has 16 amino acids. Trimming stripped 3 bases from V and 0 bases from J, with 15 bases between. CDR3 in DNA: TGTGCCAGCAGCGCCCGGGGGGGCGGAATGAACACTGAAGCTTTCTTT. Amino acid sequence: CASSARGGGMNTEAFF.

As DNA, the CDR3 is TGTGCCAGCAGCCCGCCTTTTCAGGGCACAGATACGCAGTATTTT. Translation: CASSPPFQGTDTQYF. The chain combines TRBV7-9 with TRBJ2-3, with no clear D. Germline CDR1 is SEHNR and CDR2 is FQNEAQ (reference sequence). The CDR3 totals 15 residues. The V gene lost 5 bases and the J gene lost 1 base, with 13 bases spanning the gap.

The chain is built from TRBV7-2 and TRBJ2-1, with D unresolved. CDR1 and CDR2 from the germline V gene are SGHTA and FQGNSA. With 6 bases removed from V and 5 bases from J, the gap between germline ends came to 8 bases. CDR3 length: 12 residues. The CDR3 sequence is CASSWNNNEQFF. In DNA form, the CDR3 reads TGTGCCAGCAGTTGGAACAACAATGAGCAGTTCTTC.

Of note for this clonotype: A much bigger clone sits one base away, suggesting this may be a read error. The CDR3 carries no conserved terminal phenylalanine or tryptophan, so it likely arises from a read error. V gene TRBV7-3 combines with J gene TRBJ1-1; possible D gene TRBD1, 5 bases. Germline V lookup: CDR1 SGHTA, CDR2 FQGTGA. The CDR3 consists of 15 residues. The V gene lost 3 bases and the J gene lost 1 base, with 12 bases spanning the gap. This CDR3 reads CASSFGGAGNTEAFL. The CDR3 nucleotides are TGTGCCAGCAGCTTTGGTGGGGCAGGGAACACTGAAGCTTTCCTT.

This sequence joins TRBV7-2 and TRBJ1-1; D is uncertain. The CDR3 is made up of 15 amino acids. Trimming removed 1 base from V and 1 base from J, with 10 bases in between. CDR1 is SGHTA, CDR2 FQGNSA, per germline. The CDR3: CASSLVSQANTEAFF. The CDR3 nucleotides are TGTGCCAGCAGCTTAGTGAGTCAAGCGAACACTGAAGCTTTCTTT.

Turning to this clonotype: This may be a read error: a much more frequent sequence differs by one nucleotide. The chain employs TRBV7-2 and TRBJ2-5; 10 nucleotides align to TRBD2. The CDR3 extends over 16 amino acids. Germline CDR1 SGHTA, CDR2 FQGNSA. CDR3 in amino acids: CASSLDLAGELEAQYF. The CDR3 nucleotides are TGTGCCAGCAGCCTTGACCTAGCGGGAGAGTTAGAGGCCCAGTACTTC.

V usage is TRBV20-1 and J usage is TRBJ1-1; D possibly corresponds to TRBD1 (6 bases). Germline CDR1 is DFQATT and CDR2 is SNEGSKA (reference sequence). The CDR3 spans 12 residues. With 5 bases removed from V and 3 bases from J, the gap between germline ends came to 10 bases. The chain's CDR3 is CSASSGDTEAFF. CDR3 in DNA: TGCAGTGCTTCCTCAGGGGACACTGAAGCTTTCTTT.

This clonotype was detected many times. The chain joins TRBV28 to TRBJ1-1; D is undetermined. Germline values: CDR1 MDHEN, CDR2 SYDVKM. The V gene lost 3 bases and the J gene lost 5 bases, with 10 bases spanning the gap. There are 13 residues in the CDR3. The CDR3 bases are TGTGCCAGCAGTTTCGGCTTCCGGACTGAAGCTTTCTTT. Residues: CASSFGFRTEAFF.

The CDR3 bases are TGTGCCAGCAGCTTAGCGGGAAGCTCTGGAAACACCATATATTTT. Its translation: CASSLAGSSGNTIYF. V gene TRBV7-9 combines with J gene TRBJ1-3; D gene ambiguous. The CDR3 is 15 residues long. CDR1 and CDR2 (germline): SEHNR, FQNEAQ (reference sequence). With 0 bases removed from V and 0 bases from J, the gap between germline ends came to 6 bases.

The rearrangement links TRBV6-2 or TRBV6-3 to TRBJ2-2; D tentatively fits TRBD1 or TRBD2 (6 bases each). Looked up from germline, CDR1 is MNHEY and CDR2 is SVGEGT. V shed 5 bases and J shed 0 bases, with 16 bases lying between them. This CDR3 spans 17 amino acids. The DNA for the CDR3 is TGTGCCAGCAGTGAATACGGAGGGGGAGCGAACACCGGGGAGCTGTTTTTT. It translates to CASSEYGGGANTGELFF.

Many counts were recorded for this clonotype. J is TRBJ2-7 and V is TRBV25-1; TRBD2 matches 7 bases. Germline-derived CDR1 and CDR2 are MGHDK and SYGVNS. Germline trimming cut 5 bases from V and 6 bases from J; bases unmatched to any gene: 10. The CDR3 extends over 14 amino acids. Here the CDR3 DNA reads TGTGCCAGCAGTCATTGGGTAGCGGGCTCCGAGCAGTACTTC. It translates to CASSHWVAGSEQYF.

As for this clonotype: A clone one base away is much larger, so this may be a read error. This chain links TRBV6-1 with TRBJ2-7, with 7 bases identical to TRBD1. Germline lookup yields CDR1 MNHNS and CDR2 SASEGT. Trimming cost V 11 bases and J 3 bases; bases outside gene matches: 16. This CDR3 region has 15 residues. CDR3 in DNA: TGTGCCGGCACCCGCCTGAGAGGGGGCAACTACGAGCAGTACTTC. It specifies CAGTRLRGGNYEQYF.

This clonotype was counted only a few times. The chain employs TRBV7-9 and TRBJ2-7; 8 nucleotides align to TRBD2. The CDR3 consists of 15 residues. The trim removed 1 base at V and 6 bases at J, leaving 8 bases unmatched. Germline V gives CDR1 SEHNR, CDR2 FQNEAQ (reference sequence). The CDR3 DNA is TGTGCCAGCAGCTTAGGTAGCGGACTAGCAATCGAGCAGTACTTC. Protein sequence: CASSLGSGLAIEQYF.

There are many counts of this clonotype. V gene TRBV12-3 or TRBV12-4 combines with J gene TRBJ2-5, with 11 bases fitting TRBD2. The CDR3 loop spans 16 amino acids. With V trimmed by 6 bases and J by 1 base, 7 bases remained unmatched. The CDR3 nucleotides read TGTGCCAGCAGCCTGACTAGCGGGAAGGTCCAAGAGACCCAGTACTTC. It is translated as CASSLTSGKVQETQYF.

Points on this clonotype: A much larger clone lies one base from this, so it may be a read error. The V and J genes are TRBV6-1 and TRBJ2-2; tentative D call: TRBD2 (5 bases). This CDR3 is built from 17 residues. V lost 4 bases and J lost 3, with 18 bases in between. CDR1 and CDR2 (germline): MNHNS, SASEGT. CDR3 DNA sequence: TGTGCCAGCAGTGCTGGGAGAGAGGATGGACACACCGGGGAGCTGTTTTTT. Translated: CASSAGREDGHTGELFF.

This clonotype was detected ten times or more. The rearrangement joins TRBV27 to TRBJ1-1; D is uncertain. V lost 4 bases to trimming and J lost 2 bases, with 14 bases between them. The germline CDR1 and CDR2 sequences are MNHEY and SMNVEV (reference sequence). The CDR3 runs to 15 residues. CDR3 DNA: TGTGCCAGCAGTTCTCCCACGACCGGAAACACTGAAGCTTTCTTT. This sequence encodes CASSSPTTGNTEAFF.

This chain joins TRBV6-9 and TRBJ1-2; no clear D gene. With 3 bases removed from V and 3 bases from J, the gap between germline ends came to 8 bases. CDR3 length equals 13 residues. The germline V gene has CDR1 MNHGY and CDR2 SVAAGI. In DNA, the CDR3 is TGTGCCAGCAGTTACGCGAAGGACTATGGCTACACCTTC. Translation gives CASSYAKDYGYTF.

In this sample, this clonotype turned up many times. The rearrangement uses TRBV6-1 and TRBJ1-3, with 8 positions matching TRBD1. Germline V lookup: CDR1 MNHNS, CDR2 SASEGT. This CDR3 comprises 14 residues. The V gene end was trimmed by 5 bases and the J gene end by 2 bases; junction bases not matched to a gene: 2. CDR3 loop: CASSTGGAGNTIYF. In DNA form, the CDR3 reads TGTGCCAGCAGTACAGGGGGAGCTGGAAACACCATATATTTT.

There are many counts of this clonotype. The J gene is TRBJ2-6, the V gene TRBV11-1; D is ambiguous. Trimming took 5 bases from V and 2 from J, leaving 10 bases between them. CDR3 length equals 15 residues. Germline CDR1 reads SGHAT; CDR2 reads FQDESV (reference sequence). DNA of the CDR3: TGTGCCAGCAGCCCCCACCCGGCTGGGGCCAACGTCCTGACTTTC. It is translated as CASSPHPAGANVLTF.

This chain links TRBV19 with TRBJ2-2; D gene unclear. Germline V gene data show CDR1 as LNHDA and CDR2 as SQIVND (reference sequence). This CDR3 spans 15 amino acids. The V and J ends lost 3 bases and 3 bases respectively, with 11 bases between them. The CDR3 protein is CASSIAARYTGELFF. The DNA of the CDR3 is TGTGCCAGTAGTATTGCAGCGAGATACACCGGGGAGCTGTTTTTT.